This T cell receptor (beta chain) was documented in a study of blood T cell repertoires in COVID-19. About the study: The study drew acute and convalescent COVID-19 samples from the United States, Italy and Spain. T cells, B-cell-depleted T cells, or PBMCs supplied cDNA or gDNA.

Deletions cut 0 bases from V and 4 bases from J, with 9 bases between. This CDR3 is built from 13 residues. The germline CDR1 and CDR2 sequences are GTSNPN and SVGIG (reference sequence). Original processing methods: Researchers report that nucleated cell counts were estimated from reference gene primer amplification. Sequencing was performed with immunoSEQ multiplex PCR; in TCRdb, only in-frame clones are kept and a portion is missing. The DNA gave D and trimming, while V, J and clone size come from that table. The sample lists 55,000 to 75,000 clones, about 86% occurring once. The sequenced sample was peripheral blood. The TCR comes from a human donor in a cohort sampled during active COVID-19. The V gene is TRBV30, the J gene TRBJ1-2; D gene unclear. The CDR3 sequence: CAWSVQAGYGYTF. CDR3 DNA: TGTGCCTGGAGTGTACAAGCGGGCTATGGCTACACCTTC.